This entry features one T cell receptor beta chain sequence. The sample belongs to a study of OX40 agonist ivuxolimab in advanced cancers. Sequenced by immunoSEQ multiplex PCR; TCRdb stores in-frame clones only, minus some. The sample contains around 85,000 clones, about 89% of which appear only once. This CDR3 contains 17 residues. Trimming took 6 bases from V and 0 from J, leaving 20 bases between them. Germline CDR1 is MGHRA and CDR2 is YSYEKL. Here the sequenced sample was CD4+ or CD8+ T cells sorted from blood, taken in a trial of the OX40 agonist ivuxolimab. The rearrangement uses TRBV4-1 and TRBJ1-2; D perhaps matches TRBD1 (5 bases). The receptor was derived from an adult with an advanced solid tumor such as melanoma, head and neck, liver or kidney cancer. The CDR3 is CASRVTGGNLTNYGYTF. As DNA, the CDR3 is TGCGCCAGCAGGGTCACGGGGGGGAACTTAACTAACTATGGCTACACCTTC.